Presented here are 27 T cell receptor beta chains from one specimen sequenced in a study of blood T cells in healthy people across ages. For the second PCR, which ran for 7 to 11 cycles, a sample-barcoded 5' primer and a J-beta primer mix were used. TCRdb reprocessed the 5' RACE reads via MiXCR and lists one record per CDR3 protein. The data hold about 930,000 distinct CDR3 sequences, with 25% to 35% observed a single time. The same sample was also used in a study of T cells of mothers and their children.

The sequenced material came from blood. The receptors derive from a middle-aged woman in good health.

The V call is TRBV6-1, the J call TRBJ1-2; no reliable D call. This CDR3 has 14 amino acids. V shed 3 bases and J shed 1 base, with 9 bases lying between them. CDR1 and CDR2 from the germline V gene are MNHNS and SASEGT. CDR3 bases: TGTGCCAGCAGTGACGGAACTTTTAACTATGGCTACACCTTC. This encodes CASSDGTFNYGYTF.

This clonotype was picked up a small number of times. The J gene is TRBJ1-1, the V gene TRBV20-1, with D hard to call. Germline V lookup: CDR1 DFQATT, CDR2 SNEGSKA (reference sequence). Trimming removed 4 bases from V and 0 bases from J, with 12 bases in between. The CDR3 spans 14 residues. CDR3 sequence (DNA): TGCAGTGCTACCGGATTTACGGTGAACACTGAAGCTTTCTTT. The encoded protein is CSATGFTVNTEAFF.

The sample holds a few counts of this clonotype. This chain joins TRBV5-1 and TRBJ2-3; 10 nucleotides agree with TRBD2. Unmatched junction bases numbered 9, after V lost 0 bases and J lost 8 bases. Germline V gene lookup returns CDR1 SGHRS and CDR2 YFSETQ. The CDR3 loop spans 16 amino acids. CDR3 in amino acids: CASSLVSGGTGGTQYF. Here the CDR3 DNA reads TGCGCCAGCAGCTTGGTTAGCGGGGGGACTGGGGGTACGCAGTATTTT.

This sequence joins TRBV18 and TRBJ2-1; D possibly corresponds to TRBD1 (5 bases). The CDR3 loop spans 18 amino acids. Germline loops: CDR1 KGHSH, CDR2 LQKENI. V was pared by 4 bases and J by 4 bases, with 23 bases between. CDR3 in DNA: TGTGCCAGCTCACTACAGACCATGACAGCTAACCTATACAATGAGCAGTTCTTC. This gives the protein CASSLQTMTANLYNEQFF.

The V gene is TRBV24-1, the J gene TRBJ1-4; 9 positions match TRBD1. The germline gives CDR1 KGHDR, CDR2 SFDVKD. With V trimmed by 4 bases and J by 4 bases, 3 bases remained unmatched. The CDR3 totals 15 residues. CDR3 residues: CATSDPGQGNEKLFF. The CDR3 nucleotides are TGTGCCACCAGTGACCCGGGACAGGGTAATGAAAAACTGTTTTTT.

Comment on this clonotype: This may be a read error, as it is one base from a much larger clone. This rearrangement joins TRBV5-1 to TRBJ1-1; D is unresolved. The CDR3 sequence is 14 residues long. Germline CDR1 SGHRS, CDR2 YFSETQ. The DNA of the CDR3 is TGCACCAGCAGCTTGCGGCAGCTGAACACTGAAGCTTTCTTT. Translated, it gives CTSSLRQLNTEAFF. Based on the CDR3 plus reference TRBV5-1 and TRBJ1-1, the full variable domain is KAGVTQTPRYLIKTRGQQVTLSCSPISGHRSVSWYQQTPGQGLQFLFEYFSETQRNKGNFPGRFSGRQFSNSRSEMNVSTLELGDSALYLCTSSLRQLNTEAFFGQGTRLTVV.

J is TRBJ2-1 and V is TRBV4-3, with 8 bases identical to TRBD2. Losses at the gene ends were 4 bases for V and 4 bases for J; bases not matched to a gene: 15. The CDR3 loop spans 18 amino acids. CDR1 LGHNA and CDR2 YSLEER come from the germline V gene. The CDR3 region has the DNA TGCGCCAGCAGCCGCCTCGAAGCGGGGGACGCTTCGTACAATGAGCAGTTCTTC. It is translated as CASSRLEAGDASYNEQFF.

The gene calls are TRBV27 and TRBJ1-1; D possibly corresponds to TRBD1 (6 bases). Germline V gene lookup returns CDR1 MNHEY and CDR2 SMNVEV (reference sequence). This CDR3 has 17 amino acids. Deletions cut 8 bases from V and 11 bases from J, with 33 bases between. CDR3 region: CASSTTTGGAYSQSAFF. The CDR3, as DNA: TGTGCCAGCTCGACTACTACGGGGGGGGCGTATTCCCAATCGGCTTTCTTT.

This clonotype has at least ten counts. The V call is TRBV24-1, the J call TRBJ2-3; unclear D gene. The germline V and J ends were trimmed by 0 bases and 0 bases, with 0 bases remaining between them. This CDR3 has 13 residues. Germline CDR1 and CDR2: KGHDR and SFDVKD. The CDR3, as DNA: TGTGCCACCAGTGATTTGAGCACAGATACGCAGTATTTT. The encoded protein is CATSDLSTDTQYF.

This clonotype has at least ten counts. V gene TRBV7-2 combines with J gene TRBJ1-6; D remains ambiguous. The V gene lost 0 bases and the J gene lost 9 bases, with 3 bases spanning the gap. CDR1 and CDR2 (germline): SGHTA, FQGNSA. This CDR3 has 12 residues. The DNA for the CDR3 is TGTGCCAGCAGCTTAGCAAGTTCACCCCTCCACTTT. This encodes CASSLASSPLHF.

This clonotype occurred many times. The J gene is TRBJ2-6, the V gene TRBV7-3; D is uncertain. This CDR3 is 14 amino acids long. Trimming took 5 bases from V and 2 from J, leaving 7 bases between them. Germline CDR1 reads SGHTA; CDR2 reads FQGTGA. In nucleotides, the CDR3 is TGTGCCAGCAGCAACCCACCTGGGGCCAACGTCCTGACTTTC. Residues: CASSNPPGANVLTF. Based on the CDR3 plus reference TRBV7-3 and TRBJ2-6, the full variable domain is GAGVSQTPSNKVTEKGKYVELRCDPISGHTALYWYRQSLGQGPEFLIYFQGTGAADDSGLPNDRFFAVRPEGSVSTLKIQRTERGDSAVYLCASSNPPGANVLTFGAGSRLTVL.

The rearrangement joins TRBV3-1 to TRBJ2-3; D is possibly TRBD2 (5 bases). Trimming stripped 5 bases from V and 2 bases from J, with 11 bases between. The CDR3 has 14 residues. Germline values: CDR1 LGHDT, CDR2 YNNKEL (reference sequence). The chain's CDR3 is CASSWTGITDTQYF. The CDR3 coding sequence is TGTGCCAGCAGCTGGACTGGCATCACAGATACGCAGTATTTT.

At least ten counts were recorded for this clonotype. Possible read error: a much larger clone is one base away. The V call is TRBV29-1, the J call TRBJ2-1; D may be TRBD1 (5 bases). The CDR3 length is 11 residues. Trimming took off 8 bases at V and 12 bases at J, with 17 bases between the two ends. From germline, CDR1 is SQVTM and CDR2 ANQGSEA. CDR3 nucleotide sequence: TGCAGCTATCCCCAGGGTAGGGTGCAGTTCTTC. Amino acids: CSYPQGRVQFF.

The table lists this clonotype with many counts. V and J are TRBV12-5 and TRBJ2-1; D is unclear. This CDR3 contains 15 residues. The V gene's germline CDR1 is LGHNT and CDR2 FRNRAP. Trimming removed 3 bases at V and 6 bases at J, with 15 bases between. CDR3 nucleotide sequence: TGTGCTAGTGGTTTTGGCCGCTCGGCAGCCAATGAGCAGTTCTTC. Translation gives CASGFGRSAANEQFF.

V usage is TRBV15 and J usage is TRBJ2-4, with D possibly TRBD2 on 6 matching bases. CDR3 length: 15 residues. Trimming removed 1 base from V and 13 bases from J, with 20 bases in between. CDR1 and CDR2 (germline): LNHNV, YYDKDF (reference sequence). DNA of the CDR3: TGTGCCACCAGCAGAGGTACGCGGGGAGATCAGCCCCAGTACTTC. Its protein is CATSRGTRGDQPQYF.

This clonotype was recorded many times. This chain links TRBV7-3 with TRBJ1-5; no definite D call. Trimming removed 5 bases from V and 7 bases from J, with 3 bases in between. The germline V gene has CDR1 SGHTA and CDR2 FQGTGA. CDR3 length: 10 amino acids. CDR3 DNA sequence: TGTGCCAGCAGCCTCCAGCCCCAGCATTTT. It encodes CASSLQPQHF.

The chain is built from TRBV20-1 and TRBJ2-5, with TRBD2 identical over 7 bases. The better agreement between TRBJ2-7 and the DNA end casts doubt on the J call. Germline CDR1 is DFQATT and CDR2 is SNEGSKA (reference sequence). This CDR3 has 18 residues. The CDR3 sequence is CSARVRERDPRTYYEQYF. The CDR3 DNA sequence: TGCAGTGCTAGGGTAAGGGAGCGGGACCCGAGAACCTACTACGAGCAGTACTTC.

In its sample, this clonotype was seen many times. This chain uses TRBV20-1 with TRBJ2-7; TRBD1 might be the D (6 bases). The CDR3 spans 12 residues. The germline V gene encodes CDR1 DFQATT and CDR2 SNEGSKA (reference sequence). CDR3 coding DNA: TGCAGCCTCGGACAGCCTACCTACGAGCAGTACTTC. Its translation is CSLGQPTYEQYF.

The V gene is TRBV9, the J gene TRBJ1-1; D possibly corresponds to TRBD1 (6 bases). CDR3 size: 17 residues. V lost 0 bases to trimming and J lost 0 bases, with 15 bases between them. Germline-derived CDR1 and CDR2 are SGDLS and YYNGEE. CDR3 in amino acids: CASSVGMNRAMNTEAFF. The CDR3 DNA sequence: TGTGCCAGCAGCGTAGGGATGAACAGGGCGATGAACACTGAAGCTTTCTTT.

Here the CDR3 DNA reads TGTGCCAGCAGCTTAGCGGGGACAGTCTCCTACAATGAGCAGTTCTTC. It translates to CASSLAGTVSYNEQFF. This rearrangement joins TRBV7-9 to TRBJ2-1; TRBD1 matches at 7 bases. With V trimmed by 0 bases and J by 0 bases, 2 bases remained unmatched. This CDR3 contains 16 residues. CDR1 and CDR2 from the germline V gene are SEHNR and FQNEAQ (reference sequence).

This clonotype was seen a handful of times. The V and J genes are TRBV5-1 and TRBJ2-7; TRBD1 might be the D (7 bases). V was pared by 1 base and J by 1 base, with 12 bases between. The germline V gene has CDR1 SGHRS and CDR2 YFSETQ. The CDR3 covers 15 residues. The CDR3 DNA reads TGCGCCAGCAGCTTGTGGAGGGGGCCTTCCTACGAGCAGTACTTC. As protein: CASSLWRGPSYEQYF.

This clonotype was seen more than once but under ten times. The chain joins TRBV5-1 to TRBJ2-5, with unresolved D. This CDR3 spans 17 amino acids. Germline V gene data show CDR1 as SGHRS and CDR2 as YFSETQ. Trimming removed 1 base from V and 2 bases from J, with 18 bases in between. The chain's CDR3 is CASSLRRNQEPQETQYF. The DNA of the CDR3 is TGCGCCAGCAGCTTGCGGCGGAACCAGGAACCTCAAGAGACCCAGTACTTC.

This clonotype has a count of ten or more. The rearrangement joins TRBV7-6 to TRBJ1-6; TRBD1 matches 8 bases. Germline V gives CDR1 SGHVS, CDR2 FNYEAQ. The length of the CDR3 is 17 residues. V gave up 1 base and J gave up 5 bases; unmatched junction bases: 7. CDR3 residues: CASSLEPGGDNNSPLHF. The CDR3 nucleotides are TGTGCCAGCAGCTTAGAGCCAGGGGGCGATAATAATTCACCCCTCCACTTT.

J is TRBJ1-2 and V is TRBV20-1; 9 bases are a match to TRBD1. The CDR3 runs to 14 residues. CDR1 is DFQATT and CDR2 is SNEGSKA in the germline V gene (reference sequence). The V and J ends lost 5 bases and 2 bases, in that order; junction bases with no gene match: 6. The CDR3 region is CSAARTGDNYGYTF. CDR3 in DNA: TGCAGTGCTGCCCGGACAGGGGACAACTATGGCTACACCTTC.

This clonotype was picked up a small number of times. This chain uses TRBV27 with TRBJ1-5; D is perhaps TRBD1 (5 bases). Trimming shortened V by 5 bases and J by 0 bases, and 14 bases separated the two germline ends. The CDR3 has 16 residues. Germline V CDR1 and CDR2: MNHEY, SMNVEV (reference sequence). The CDR3 coding sequence is TGTGCCAGCAGTCCCAACGGGGGAATTAGCAATCAGCCCCAGCATTTT. It yields the protein CASSPNGGISNQPQHF.

This clonotype has only a few counts. The chain joins TRBV20-1 to TRBJ1-5, with TRBD1 matching 9 bases. This CDR3 has 14 amino acids. Germline V gene sequence: CDR1 DFQATT, CDR2 SNEGSKA (reference sequence). With V trimmed by 6 bases and J by 5 bases, 8 bases remained unmatched. The CDR3 region is CSAPTGQGDQPQHF. CDR3 in DNA: TGCAGTGCACCGACGGGACAGGGCGATCAGCCCCAGCATTTT.

This clonotype was seen ten or more times. This chain joins TRBV28 and TRBJ1-2; D possibly corresponds to TRBD1 (5 bases). The germline V and J ends were trimmed by 2 bases and 1 base, with 8 bases remaining between them. CDR3 length equals 14 residues. The V gene's germline CDR1 is MDHEN and CDR2 SYDVKM. CDR3 loop: CASSLQTVNYGYTF. The CDR3 coding sequence is TGTGCCAGCAGTTTACAGACAGTTAACTATGGCTACACCTTC.